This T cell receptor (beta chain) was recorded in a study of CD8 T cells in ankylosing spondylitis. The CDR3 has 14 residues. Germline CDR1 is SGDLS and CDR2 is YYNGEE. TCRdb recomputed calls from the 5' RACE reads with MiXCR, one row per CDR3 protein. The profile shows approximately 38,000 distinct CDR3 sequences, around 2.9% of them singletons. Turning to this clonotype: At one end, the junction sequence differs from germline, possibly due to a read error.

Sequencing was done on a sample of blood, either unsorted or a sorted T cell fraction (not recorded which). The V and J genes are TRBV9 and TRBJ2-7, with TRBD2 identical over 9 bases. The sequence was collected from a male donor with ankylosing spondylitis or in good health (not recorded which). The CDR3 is CATSALAGSYEQHF. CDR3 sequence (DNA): TGTGCCACCAGCGCCCTAGCGGGGTCCTACGAGCAGCACTTC.